These 32 T cell receptor beta chains were all obtained from the same sample, sequenced in a study of OX40 agonist ivuxolimab in advanced cancers. Measured with immunoSEQ multiplex PCR; TCRdb has only the in-frame clones, and not every one. The table has some 45,000 clones, 70% to 90% seen once. The specimen was CD4+ or CD8+ T cells sorted from blood, collected in a trial of the OX40 agonist ivuxolimab. Receptors were obtained from an adult with an advanced solid tumor such as melanoma, head and neck, liver or kidney cancer.

The genes are TRBV5-6 and TRBJ2-7, with D perhaps TRBD1 or TRBD2 (5 bases each). The CDR3 totals 14 residues. Germline CDR1 is SGHDT and CDR2 is YYEEEE. The V end was cut by 3 bases, the J end by 2 bases, with 12 bases between. The CDR3 sequence is CASSCEGFPYEQYV. DNA for the CDR3: TGTGCCAGCAGCTGCGAGGGGTTCCCCTACGAGCAGTACGTC.

The chain recombines TRBV29-1 with TRBJ2-2; 7 bases align to TRBD1. The CDR3 is 13 residues long. CDR1 and CDR2 (germline): SQVTM, ANQGSEA. J gave up 3 bases and V 5 bases, and 3 bases lay outside the gene matches. CDR3 protein: CSVWQGDTGELFF. The CDR3 DNA is TGCAGCGTTTGGCAGGGGGACACCGGGGAGCTGTTTTTT.

This chain uses TRBV28 with TRBJ2-1; 8 bases are a match to TRBD1. Germline assignment: CDR1 MDHEN and CDR2 SYDVKM. V lost 2 bases, J lost 5 bases, and 8 bases stayed unmatched. There are 16 residues in the CDR3. CDR3 loop: CASSLVGRGRDNEQFF. The DNA for the CDR3 is TGTGCCAGCAGTTTAGTCGGCAGGGGGCGCGACAATGAGCAGTTCTTC.

The chain has TRBV14 and TRBJ2-7, with no clear D. Trimming removed 0 bases at V and 3 bases at J, with 6 bases between. This CDR3 region has 13 residues. Per the germline V gene, CDR1 is SGHDN and CDR2 is FVKESK. The CDR3 nucleotides are TGTGCCAGCAGCCAAGATCCGGTCTACGAGCAGTACTTC. This encodes CASSQDPVYEQYF.

This clone has only one observation. Other DNA sequences within the sample encode an identical CDR3. The V call is TRBV7-9, the J call TRBJ2-7; 8 bases match TRBD2. Per the germline V gene, CDR1 is SEHNR and CDR2 is FQNEAQ (reference sequence). Unmatched junction bases numbered 4, after V lost 3 bases and J lost 6 bases. CDR3 length: 13 amino acids. CDR3 DNA: TGTGCCAGCAGCTTGAGCGGGGGCGGCGAGCAGTACTTC. Encoded protein: CASSLSGGGEQYF.

V gene TRBV9 combines with J gene TRBJ2-6; D perhaps matches TRBD1 (5 bases). The length of the CDR3 is 15 residues. Germline V CDR1 and CDR2: SGDLS, YYNGEE. V gave up 6 bases and J gave up 0 bases, with 10 bases separating them. The CDR3 DNA sequence: TGTGCCAGCAAGGAAGGGGACTCTGGGGCCAACGTCCTGACTTTC. Amino acid sequence: CASKEGDSGANVLTF.

Here the CDR3 DNA reads TGTGCCAGCAGCCGGCCTAGCGGGGCGGGAGAAGAGACCCAGTACTTC. It specifies CASSRPSGAGEETQYF. The chain carries TRBV28 and TRBJ2-5; TRBD2 matches 9 bases. The CDR3 extends over 16 amino acids. Germline V gives CDR1 MDHEN, CDR2 SYDVKM. With 6 bases clipped from V and 3 bases from J, the junction kept 11 bases outside the gene matches. Variable domain in full (rest from reference TRBV28 and TRBJ2-5): DVKVTQSSRYLVKRTGEKVFLECVQDMDHENMFWYRQDPGLGLRLIYFSYDVKMKEKGDIPEGYSVSREKKERFSLILESASTNQTSMYLCASSRPSGAGEETQYFGPGTRLLVL.

This clone was recorded at least ten times. The chain links TRBV9 to TRBJ2-3; D ambiguous. This CDR3 region has 15 residues. V was clipped by 3 bases and J by 1 base, with 12 bases between them. Germline V gives CDR1 SGDLS, CDR2 YYNGEE. The DNA for the CDR3 is TGTGCCAGCAGCGATGGACCCGAAGGCACAGATACGCAGTATTTT. This translates into CASSDGPEGTDTQYF. The full variable domain, rest sourced from reference TRBV9 and TRBJ2-3, is DSGVTQTPKHLITATGQRVTLRCSPRSGDLSVYWYQQSLDQGLQFLIQYYNGEERAKGNILERFSAQQFPDLHSELNLSSLELGDSALYFCASSDGPEGTDTQYFGPGTRLTVL.

This chain links TRBV7-9 with TRBJ2-2; D is unresolved. V was pared by 6 bases and J by 0 bases, with 14 bases between. CDR3 length: 16 amino acids. Germline CDR1 and CDR2: SEHNR and FQNEAQ (reference sequence). CDR3 amino acids: CASSPTSGANTGELFF. The CDR3 nucleotides read TGTGCCAGCAGTCCTACTTCTGGGGCGAACACCGGGGAGCTGTTTTTT.

The CDR3 region is CASSLNRAGSLQDTQYF. The CDR3 DNA reads as TGTGCCAGCAGCTTAAATCGAGCCGGATCCCTTCAGGATACGCAGTATTTT. The V and J genes are TRBV7-3 and TRBJ2-3; no firm D call. Trimming took off 1 base at V and 6 bases at J, with 20 bases between the two ends. Germline V gives CDR1 SGHTA, CDR2 FQGTGA. The CDR3 is 17 amino acids.

The genes are TRBV7-9 and TRBJ1-4; 10 bases are a match to TRBD1. With V trimmed by 8 bases and J by 8 bases, 14 bases remained unmatched. This CDR3 has 16 residues. Germline V lookup: CDR1 SEHNR, CDR2 FQNEAQ (reference sequence). CDR3 coding DNA: TGTGCCAGCGGATACCCCCCCGGGACAGGGGACGAAAAACTGTTTTTT. The encoded protein is CASGYPPGTGDEKLFF.

This sequence joins TRBV9 and TRBJ1-2, with D possibly matching TRBD1 (6 bases). V was clipped by 0 bases and J by 6 bases, with 12 bases between them. The CDR3 runs to 14 residues. Per germline, CDR1 SGDLS and CDR2 YYNGEE. This CDR3 is CASSVDTGWNGYTF. The CDR3 coding sequence is TGTGCCAGCAGCGTAGACACAGGGTGGAATGGCTACACCTTC.

The J gene is TRBJ2-1, the V gene TRBV9; a possible D gene is TRBD1 (7 bases). V was shortened by 4 bases and J by 0 bases, with 17 bases between the two germline ends. The CDR3 loop spans 17 amino acids. Germline CDR1 is SGDLS and CDR2 is YYNGEE. CDR3 residues: CASSPGGTGHSYNEQFF. CDR3 DNA sequence: TGTGCCAGCAGCCCAGGGGGGACGGGTCACTCCTACAATGAGCAGTTCTTC.

This clone showed up just once. This chain uses TRBV29-1 with TRBJ2-5; D perhaps matches TRBD1 (6 bases). Trimming removed 2 bases at V and 2 bases at J, with 6 bases between. CDR1 is SQVTM, CDR2 ANQGSEA, per germline. The CDR3 covers 12 residues. CDR3 nucleotides: TGCAGCGTTGAACAGGGGCAAGAGACCCAGTACTTC. This sequence encodes CSVEQGQETQYF. Full variable domain (remainder filled in from reference TRBV29-1 and TRBJ2-5): SAVISQKPSRDICQRGTSLTIQCQVDSQVTMMFWYRQQPGQSLTLIATANQGSEATYESGFVIDKFPISRPNLTFSTLTVSNMSPEDSSIYLCSVEQGQETQYFGPGTRLLVL.

The genes are TRBV18 and TRBJ2-1; 11 bases fit TRBD2. The CDR3 is 14 amino acids. V trimming: 5 bases; J trimming: 7 bases; junction bases outside the gene matches: 4. Germline lookup yields CDR1 KGHSH and CDR2 LQKENI. The CDR3 DNA reads TGTGCCAGCTCAAGGTCTAGCGGGGGGAATGAGCAGTTCTTC. Amino acid sequence: CASSRSSGGNEQFF.

This chain connects TRBV5-1 to TRBJ2-1; TRBD1 matches 9 bases. The trim removed 4 bases at V and 7 bases at J, leaving 6 bases unmatched. This CDR3 has 14 residues. Germline CDR1 and CDR2: SGHRS and YFSETQ. The CDR3 nucleotides are TGCGCCAGCAGCCTTGGACAGGGGAGGAATGAGCAGTTCTTC. Translated, it gives CASSLGQGRNEQFF.

DNA of the CDR3: TGTGCCAGCCGCCCCCCCGTGGGAACTGAAGCTTTCTTT. Translated: CASRPPVGTEAFF. The rearrangement joins TRBV5-6 to TRBJ1-1; D gene unclear. V lost 7 bases and J lost 5, with 15 bases in between. The germline gives CDR1 SGHDT, CDR2 YYEEEE. This CDR3 has 13 residues.

The V call is TRBV6-5, the J call TRBJ2-5, with a possible D match to TRBD2 (6 bases). The germline CDR1 and CDR2 sequences are MNHEY and SVGAGI. CDR3 length: 15 amino acids. The V end was cut by 0 bases, the J end by 5 bases, with 13 bases between. CDR3: CASSYSNRREETQYF. The CDR3, as DNA: TGTGCCAGCAGTTACTCGAATCGACGGGAGGAGACCCAGTACTTC.

This clone was detected a few times. The rearrangement links TRBV28 to TRBJ1-2; tentative D call: TRBD1 (5 bases). The CDR3 has 12 amino acids. CDR1 and CDR2 (germline): MDHEN, SYDVKM. V lost 8 bases to trimming and J lost 6 bases, with 13 bases between them. The CDR3 loop reads CASQTESDGYTF. Here the CDR3 DNA reads TGTGCCAGCCAGACAGAGTCCGATGGCTACACCTTC.

V gene TRBV14 combines with J gene TRBJ1-1; D might be TRBD1 (6 bases). Germline V lookup: CDR1 SGHDN, CDR2 FVKESK. The CDR3 is 14 amino acids. The V end was cut by 4 bases, the J end by 0 bases, with 9 bases between. CDR3 protein: CASSRDTMNTEAFF. CDR3 in DNA: TGTGCCAGCAGCCGGGACACAATGAACACTGAAGCTTTCTTT.

V is TRBV28 and J is TRBJ2-5; D is possibly TRBD2 (6 bases). CDR3 length: 14 residues. Germline values: CDR1 MDHEN, CDR2 SYDVKM. The V and J ends lost 7 bases and 4 bases respectively, with 16 bases between them. CDR3 region: CASTLPGGRETQYF. The CDR3 nucleotides are TGTGCCAGCACTCTCCCCGGAGGGAGAGAGACCCAGTACTTC.

The rearrangement joins TRBV9 to TRBJ2-2; D gene uncertain. CDR1 and CDR2 (germline): SGDLS, YYNGEE. The CDR3 has 14 residues. V shed 4 bases and J shed 5 bases, with 12 bases lying between them. In DNA form, the CDR3 reads TGTGCCAGCAGCCCCTGGGGTGAAACCGGGGAGCTGTTTTTT. Translating it yields CASSPWGETGELFF.

This chain links TRBV18 with TRBJ1-1; unclear D gene. Trimming took 6 bases from V and 5 from J, leaving 16 bases between them. This CDR3 region has 14 residues. Germline-derived CDR1 and CDR2 are KGHSH and LQKENI. This CDR3 reads CASSPTSARTEAFF. The DNA of the CDR3 is TGTGCCAGCTCGCCAACTTCCGCCCGAACTGAAGCTTTCTTT. The complete variable domain, with remaining parts taken from reference TRBV18 and TRBJ1-1, reads NAGVMQNPRHLVRRRGQEARLRCSPMKGHSHVYWYRQLPEEGLKFMVYLQKENIIDESGMPKERFSAEFPKEGPSILRIQQVVRGDSAAYFCASSPTSARTEAFFGQGTRLTVV.

The gene calls are TRBV18 and TRBJ1-5; D is unresolved. V lost 3 bases and J lost 0, with 9 bases in between. This CDR3 comprises 15 residues. Germline V gene lookup returns CDR1 KGHSH and CDR2 LQKENI. The CDR3 here is CASSPDGYSNQPQHF. As DNA, the CDR3 is TGTGCCAGCTCACCGGACGGCTATAGCAATCAGCCCCAGCATTTT.

The chain carries TRBV28 and TRBJ2-7, with a weak D call TRBD1 (6 bases). Germline V gives CDR1 MDHEN, CDR2 SYDVKM. The CDR3 contains 13 residues. V was trimmed by 4 bases and J by 2 bases, leaving 9 bases between them. The CDR3 reads CASSSRDTYEQYV. The CDR3 DNA reads as TGTGCCAGCAGTTCCCGGGACACCTACGAGCAGTACGTC.

This chain links TRBV7-9 with TRBJ2-1; 11 bases align to TRBD1. This CDR3 has 17 residues. Losses at the gene ends were 2 bases for V and 3 bases for J; bases not matched to a gene: 6. Germline CDR1 and CDR2: SEHNR and FQNEAQ (reference sequence). The CDR3 region has the DNA TGTGCCAGCAGCTTAAAATCCGGGACAGGGGGCTACAATGAGCAGTTCTTC. Protein: CASSLKSGTGGYNEQFF.

V is TRBV14 and J is TRBJ1-3; D is ambiguous. Trimming left V 0 bases short and J 0 bases short, with 12 bases between. The CDR3 loop spans 17 amino acids. Germline V CDR1 and CDR2: SGHDN, FVKESK. CDR3 in DNA: TGTGCCAGCAGCCAAGAATCGGCCAGCTTCTCTGGAAACACCATATATTTT. Residues: CASSQESASFSGNTIYF.

The rearrangement joins TRBV9 to TRBJ2-5; D is possibly TRBD2 (6 bases). Germline CDR1 is SGDLS and CDR2 is YYNGEE. The germline V and J ends were trimmed by 4 bases and 1 base, with 20 bases remaining between them. The CDR3 loop spans 17 amino acids. CDR3 in DNA: TGTGCCAGCAGCCCCCGAGGGGCGGGGATTTTCCAAGAGACCCAGTACTTC. This sequence encodes CASSPRGAGIFQETQYF.

The chain recombines TRBV7-6 with TRBJ2-3; 8 nucleotides align to TRBD2. V lost 1 base to trimming and J lost 0 bases; unmatched junction nucleotides: 3. The CDR3 totals 16 residues. The V gene's germline CDR1 is SGHVS and CDR2 FNYEAQ. CDR3 region: CASSLVGGGSTDTQYF. CDR3 coding DNA: TGTGCCAGCAGCTTAGTCGGGGGGGGAAGCACAGATACGCAGTATTTT.

This sequence joins TRBV6-5 and TRBJ1-6, with D possibly being TRBD1 (5 bases). Germline V CDR1 and CDR2: MNHEY, SVGAGI. The V and J ends lost 6 bases and 7 bases respectively, with 13 bases between them. The CDR3 has 14 amino acids. The CDR3 DNA is TGTGCCAGCAGCTCCGGGGGGGAGAATTCACCCCTCCACTTT. It codes for CASSSGGENSPLHF.

V is TRBV29-1 and J is TRBJ2-7, with 8 bases fitting TRBD2. The trim removed 5 bases at V and 3 bases at J, leaving 3 bases unmatched. Germline V gene sequence: CDR1 SQVTM, CDR2 ANQGSEA. The CDR3 extends over 12 amino acids. This CDR3 is CSVWTSSYEQYV. DNA of the CDR3: TGCAGCGTTTGGACTAGCAGCTACGAGCAGTACGTC.

The V call is TRBV4-3, the J call TRBJ2-1; 14 positions match TRBD2. The CDR3 sequence is 17 residues long. V was pared by 5 bases and J by 6 bases, with 9 bases of the junction left unmatched. Germline CDR1 reads LGHNA; CDR2 reads YSLEER. CDR3 sequence: CASSSIAGTSGGNEQFF. CDR3 coding DNA: TGCGCCAGCAGCTCCATCGCTGGGACTAGCGGGGGCAATGAGCAGTTCTTC.